This T cell receptor beta chain emerged from a study of cytomegalovirus exposure and HLA in healthy donors. Separation from the approximately 710-subject first cohort characterized the roughly 120-subject validation cohort, to which the donors belonged. This CDR3 comprises 14 residues. The V end was cut by 3 bases, the J end by 3 bases, with 11 bases between. Germline-derived CDR1 and CDR2 are ENHRY and SYGVKD. Assay: immunoSEQ multiplex PCR; the TCRdb copy retains only in-frame clones and omits some. Of around 220,000 clones in the sample, 85% to 90% were seen once. The sequence was collected from a woman aged 18-35 years in good health and CMV-seronegative. Sequenced sample: PBMCs. The V gene is TRBV10-3, the J gene TRBJ1-1; a possible D gene is TRBD1 (6 bases). The CDR3 spells CAISERGSDTEAFF. As DNA, the CDR3 is TGTGCCATCAGTGAAAGGGGGTCGGACACTGAAGCTTTCTTT.